This T cell receptor (beta chain) was sequenced during a study of vaccination and CD4 T cells after COVID-19. At the level of the study: Two Hispanic individuals were among six male and four female convalescent patients. The cells in question were stimulated using overlapping spike peptides derived from SARS-CoV-2, HCoV-NL63, HCoV-OC43 and HCoV-229E.

On this clonotype: The target antigen is unknown.

Treatment specified: roughly ten-day PBMC culture with coronavirus spike peptide pools or control peptides (ViraFEST assay). ViraFEST grew antigen-specific T cells using peptide pools, then sequenced TCRs. Upon completion of under 12 days of culture, CD4+ T cells were isolated via negative selection. With the Oncomine TCR Beta short-read assay, DNA from cultured CD4+ T cells was sequenced. Using its own MiXCR run on the PCR reads, TCRdb lists one record per CDR3 protein. The sample shows around 10,000 distinct CDR3 sequences, approximately 60% of them seen only once. Germline CDR1 LNHNV, CDR2 YYDKDF (reference sequence). The V end lost 3 bases, the J end lost 8 bases, and 16 bases lay between the germline ends. This CDR3 comprises 14 residues.

Sequencing was done on a sample of CD4+ T cells from blood, cultured in vitro. This TCR came from a human donor who had recovered from COVID-19. The chain combines TRBV15 with TRBJ1-1; D perhaps matches TRBD1 (6 bases). For the CDR3, the DNA is TGTGCCACCAGCAGTTACGGGACAAGGGCAGAAGCTTTCTTT. Translated, it gives CATSSYGTRAEAFF.